This TCR beta chain was sequenced during a study of cytomegalovirus exposure and HLA in healthy donors. Study-level points and caveats: It was reportedly the case that the classifier diagnosed cytomegalovirus status with high specificity and sensitivity. It was found in a later analysis that first-cohort TCR clusters tended to co-occur in the approximately 120 validation repertoires. In vitro confirmation showed a few CMV-associated chains to be CMV antigen specific.

This clone was detected many times. Its antigen is currently unknown. This specimen includes other DNA sequences encoding the same CDR3. Germline V lookup: CDR1 SGHRS, CDR2 YFSETQ. Trimming took off 4 bases at V and 6 bases at J, with 14 bases between the two ends. The CDR3 spans 13 residues. Assay: immunoSEQ multiplex PCR; the TCRdb copy retains only in-frame clones and omits some. Among about 250,000 clones, less than 90% were seen once, and the ten largest hold around 12%. Sample: PBMCs. V gene TRBV5-1 combines with J gene TRBJ2-7, with D tentatively TRBD1 or TRBD2 (6 bases each). This TCR came from a man aged 18 to 30 in good health and CMV-seropositive. The CDR3 nucleotides read TGCGCCAGCAGCCCTGGAGGGGGGCTCGAGCAGTACTTC. Amino acids: CASSPGGGLEQYF.